Following are 21 T cell receptor beta chains from one sample sequenced in a study of control samples from healthy donors and cancer patients. The repertoire was sequenced with immunoSEQ multiplex PCR; TCRdb's copy has only in-frame clones and lacks some. Among about 160,000 clones listed, 80% to 95% were seen once. The sequencing input was blood. All receptors come from a woman aged 60 to 75 in good health.

About this clone itself: The same CDR3 also results from other DNA sequences found in this sample. The chain uses TRBV19 and TRBJ2-7; TRBD1 aligns across 7 bases. The V and J ends lost 3 bases and 2 bases, in that order; junction bases with no gene match: 4. Looked up from germline, CDR1 is LNHDA and CDR2 is SQIVND (reference sequence). The length of the CDR3 is 14 residues. CDR3 in amino acids: CASSIRQGAYEQYF. The CDR3, as DNA: TGTGCCAGTAGTATTCGGCAGGGGGCCTACGAGCAGTACTTC.

The chain recombines TRBV2 with TRBJ1-5; D remains unclear. In germline, CDR1 is SNHLY, CDR2 FYNNEI. Deletions cut 4 bases from V and 4 bases from J, with 8 bases between. CDR3 length: 13 amino acids. The CDR3, as DNA: TGTGCCAGCAGTGTTCAGCAGAATCAGCCCCAGCATTTT. It specifies CASSVQQNQPQHF.

The genes are TRBV11-2 and TRBJ2-7; possibly TRBD2 for D (5 bases). V dropped 4 bases and J dropped 2 bases, with 18 bases sitting between them. Germline assignment: CDR1 SGHAT and CDR2 FQNNGV. This CDR3 is built from 16 residues. The CDR3 coding sequence is TGTGCCAGCAGCTACTCGGCTGGGCTAGCTACCTACGAGCAGTACTTC. This gives the protein CASSYSAGLATYEQYF.

V usage is TRBV10-3 and J usage is TRBJ2-5, with D possibly TRBD2 on 6 matching bases. The CDR3 loop spans 13 amino acids. V dropped 2 bases and J dropped 4 bases, with 8 bases sitting between them. Germline lookup yields CDR1 ENHRY and CDR2 SYGVKD. In nucleotides, the CDR3 is TGTGCCATCAGTGAGCGGGACTCAGAGACCCAGTACTTC. Residues: CAISERDSETQYF.

This chain links TRBV9 with TRBJ1-1, with D hard to call. In germline, CDR1 is SGDLS, CDR2 YYNGEE. This CDR3 comprises 15 residues. V was trimmed by 4 bases and J by 3 bases, leaving 16 bases between them. CDR3 sequence reads: CASSPAISKDTEAFF. The CDR3 nucleotides read TGTGCCAGCAGCCCGGCGATTAGTAAGGACACTGAAGCTTTCTTT.

Only one count was recorded for this clone. CDR3 DNA sequence: TGTGCCAGCAGCTTAGATGCCAGGGGCTATGGCTACACCTTC. Amino acids: CASSLDARGYGYTF. J is TRBJ1-2 and V is TRBV7-2; D is perhaps TRBD1 (6 bases). The CDR3 has 14 amino acids. Trimming stripped 1 base from V and 4 bases from J, with 10 bases between. Germline V CDR1 and CDR2: SGHTA, FQGNSA.

CDR3 nucleotide sequence: TGCGCCAGCAGTGAGTTGCTGACAGGGTTCCACGAGCAGTACTTC. This translates into CASSELLTGFHEQYF. The genes are TRBV10-1 and TRBJ2-7, with 7 bases matching TRBD1. CDR1 and CDR2 (germline): WNHNN, SYGVQD (reference sequence). The CDR3 spans 15 residues. V shed 1 base, J shed 5 bases, and the junction held 8 bases outside the gene matches.

This chain's CDR3 is CASSRLTGGAGELFF. CDR3 in DNA: TGCGCCAGCAGCCGCCTGACAGGGGGGGCCGGGGAGCTGTTTTTT. The V gene is TRBV5-1, the J gene TRBJ2-2; 9 bases fit TRBD1. Germline V gene data show CDR1 as SGHRS and CDR2 as YFSETQ. The CDR3 runs 15 residues. After removal of 4 bases from V and 6 bases from J, the junction contained 7 bases not matched to a gene.

The chain couples TRBV30 to TRBJ1-5, with D possibly matching TRBD1 (6 bases). This CDR3 spans 16 amino acids. Deletions cut 6 bases from V and 0 bases from J, with 18 bases between. Germline V gene data show CDR1 as GTSNPN and CDR2 as SVGIG (reference sequence). The CDR3 sequence: CACKTGAANSNQPQHF. The CDR3 nucleotides read TGTGCCTGTAAGACAGGCGCCGCAAATAGCAATCAGCCCCAGCATTTT.

V and J are TRBV6-2 or TRBV6-3 and TRBJ2-2; D remains unclear. V lost 0 bases to trimming and J lost 10 bases, with 15 bases between them. This CDR3 comprises 15 residues. Germline-derived CDR1 and CDR2 are MNHEY and SVGEGT. CDR3 amino acids: CASSYSTLTGPELFF. DNA of the CDR3: TGTGCCAGCAGTTACTCGACCCTCACGGGTCCGGAGCTGTTTTTT.

The J gene is TRBJ1-1, the V gene TRBV5-1; a weak D match, TRBD1 (5 bases). The V gene lost 5 bases and the J gene lost 1 base, with 15 bases spanning the gap. Per germline, CDR1 SGHRS and CDR2 YFSETQ. CDR3 length: 15 residues. The CDR3 region is CASRIQNDRNTEAFF. Here the CDR3 DNA reads TGCGCCAGCAGAATTCAAAACGACAGGAACACTGAAGCTTTCTTT. Full variable domain (outside the CDR3, taken from reference TRBV5-1 and TRBJ1-1): KAGVTQTPRYLIKTRGQQVTLSCSPISGHRSVSWYQQTPGQGLQFLFEYFSETQRNKGNFPGRFSGRQFSNSRSEMNVSTLELGDSALYLCASRIQNDRNTEAFFGQGTRLTVV.

This chain uses TRBV19 with TRBJ2-1; TRBD2 aligns across 7 bases. The CDR3 has 15 amino acids. The germline V gene has CDR1 LNHDA and CDR2 SQIVND (reference sequence). Losses at the gene ends were 5 bases for V and 6 bases for J; bases not matched to a gene: 10. This chain's CDR3 is CASSGRVSSSNEQFF. CDR3 sequence (DNA): TGTGCCAGTAGTGGGAGGGTGTCTAGCTCCAATGAGCAGTTCTTC.

The chain couples TRBV2 to TRBJ1-4; 8 bases are shared with TRBD1. Germline-derived CDR1 and CDR2 are SNHLY and FYNNEI. This CDR3 comprises 16 residues. V was clipped by 7 bases and J by 6 bases; unmatched bases: 13. The CDR3, as DNA: TGTGCCAGCAAGTCGGACAGGGTGCAACTGGATGAAAAACTGTTTTTT. Translated: CASKSDRVQLDEKLFF.

The J gene is TRBJ1-2, the V gene TRBV18; D possibly corresponds to TRBD1 (5 bases). There are 14 residues in the CDR3. Germline lookup yields CDR1 KGHSH and CDR2 LQKENI. The germline V and J ends were trimmed by 3 bases and 3 bases, with 11 bases remaining between them. The CDR3 is CASSPGRDHYGYTF. The CDR3 coding sequence is TGTGCCAGCTCACCTGGCAGGGACCACTATGGCTACACCTTC.

The V call is TRBV5-6, the J call TRBJ2-7, with 9 bases fitting TRBD2. J was trimmed by 8 bases and V by 2 bases; bases with no gene match: 8. Germline V gene data show CDR1 as SGHDT and CDR2 as YYEEEE. This CDR3 contains 14 residues. The DNA for the CDR3 is TGTGCCAGCAGCTTAAGCGGGGGGATTGAACAGCAGTACTTC. As protein: CASSLSGGIEQQYF.

The V call is TRBV25-1, the J call TRBJ1-2; a weak D match, TRBD1 (5 bases). With 1 base removed from V and 8 bases from J, the gap between germline ends came to 8 bases. The CDR3 sequence is 12 residues long. Germline CDR1 reads MGHDK; CDR2 reads SYGVNS. CDR3 coding DNA: TGTGCCAGCAGTGAATCGGGGACCGGCTACACCTTC. Its protein is CASSESGTGYTF.

This chain uses TRBV18 with TRBJ1-1; the D is unclear. V lost 3 bases and J lost 0, with 5 bases in between. This CDR3 contains 13 residues. Germline V CDR1 and CDR2: KGHSH, LQKENI. CDR3 amino acids: CASSPVMNTEAFF. CDR3 DNA: TGTGCCAGCTCACCGGTCATGAACACTGAAGCTTTCTTT.

This clone has a single count. The chain has TRBV18 and TRBJ2-2; D not certain. The CDR3 loop spans 14 amino acids. Germline CDR1 is KGHSH and CDR2 is LQKENI. Trimming removed 2 bases at V and 0 bases at J, with 4 bases between. CDR3 amino acids: CASSPVANTGELFF. CDR3 bases: TGTGCCAGCTCACCAGTAGCGAACACCGGGGAGCTGTTTTTT.

The chain carries TRBV3-1 (or the pseudogene TRBV3-2) and TRBJ2-3; a possible D gene is TRBD1 (6 bases). Deletions cut 0 bases from V and 3 bases from J, with 19 bases between. Germline-derived CDR1 and CDR2 are LGHDT and YNNKEL (reference sequence). The CDR3 runs to 18 residues. In DNA, the CDR3 is TGTGCCAGCAGCCAAGATCTCACAGGGAACGTCGAGACAGATACGCAGTATTTT. Translated, it gives CASSQDLTGNVETDTQYF.

The gene calls are TRBV6-2 or TRBV6-3 and TRBJ1-3, with D hard to call. Trimming shortened V by 2 bases and J by 0 bases, and 5 bases separated the two germline ends. The germline CDR1 and CDR2 sequences are MNHEY and SVGEGT. This CDR3 region has 14 residues. This chain's CDR3 is CASSYQHSGNTIYF. DNA of the CDR3: TGTGCCAGCAGTTACCAGCACTCTGGAAACACCATATATTTT.

The chain couples TRBV30 to TRBJ1-1; D is unresolved. Between the trimmed V and J ends, which lost 0 bases and 8 bases, there was a span of 13 bases. The CDR3 is made up of 13 amino acids. Germline CDR1 and CDR2: GTSNPN and SVGIG (reference sequence). The CDR3 DNA follows: TGTGCCTGGAGTGTAGAAGACCTCACGGAAGCTTTCTTT. It translates to CAWSVEDLTEAFF.